The 23 T cell receptor beta chains below were found in one sample sequenced in a study of blood T cell repertoires in COVID-19. Sequencing used immunoSEQ multiplex PCR; TCRdb keeps in-frame clones, though not all of them. The table lists 300,000 to 450,000 clones, approximately 77% of them singletons. Sequenced material: peripheral blood. These receptors came from a human donor with acute or convalescent COVID-19. The donor label of this sample is uncertain.

This clone was counted once. The rearrangement uses TRBV5-1 and TRBJ2-7, with 8 bases that match TRBD2. V was clipped by 3 bases and J by 0 bases; unmatched bases: 5. The CDR3 sequence is 15 residues long. From germline, CDR1 is SGHRS and CDR2 YFSETQ. The CDR3 reads CASSSNSGSSYEQYF. The CDR3 region has the DNA TGCGCCAGCAGCTCCAACAGCGGGAGCTCCTACGAGCAGTACTTC.

Comment on this clone: Other DNA sequences in the same sample also yield this CDR3. The rearrangement links TRBV12-3 or TRBV12-4 to TRBJ1-4; perhaps TRBD1 as D (6 bases). V lost 8 bases and J 4 bases, leaving 11 bases between the germline ends. This CDR3 comprises 13 residues. The CDR3 sequence is CASGGQINEKLFF. In nucleotides, the CDR3 is TGTGCCAGCGGAGGACAGATTAATGAAAAACTGTTTTTT.

V gene TRBV6-5 combines with J gene TRBJ1-2; maybe TRBD1 (5 bases). This CDR3 is 14 amino acids long. Per the germline V gene, CDR1 is MNHEY and CDR2 is SVGAGI. The V end lost 6 bases, the J end lost 7 bases, and 18 bases lay between the germline ends. The DNA for the CDR3 is TGTGCCAGCAGCCTTCAGGGAGGGGAATCTGGCTACACCTTC. The encoded protein is CASSLQGGESGYTF.

The rearrangement uses TRBV2 and TRBJ1-6; unclear D gene. Trimming left V 7 bases short and J 10 bases short, with 14 bases between. The CDR3 extends over 13 amino acids. Germline CDR1 reads SNHLY; CDR2 reads FYNNEI. CDR3 in DNA: TGTGCCAGCATTTATCGGTTGGGCTCACCCCTCCACTTT. It translates to CASIYRLGSPLHF.

This clone was observed a handful of times. V is TRBV18 and J is TRBJ1-5, with D perhaps matching TRBD1 (5 bases). The CDR3 has 14 residues. V lost 10 bases, J lost 0 bases, and 13 bases lay in between. Per germline, CDR1 KGHSH and CDR2 LQKENI. This CDR3 reads CATQDRNSNQPQHF. In DNA form, the CDR3 reads TGTGCCACTCAAGACAGAAATAGCAATCAGCCCCAGCATTTT.

This clone was counted only a few times. J is TRBJ2-4 and V is TRBV9; D perhaps matches TRBD2 (6 bases). V lost 6 bases and J lost 9, with 19 bases in between. Germline V CDR1 and CDR2: SGDLS, YYNGEE. This CDR3 spans 14 amino acids. For the CDR3, the DNA is TGTGCCAGCAACCTTTCCCCACTAGCAAGCATTCAGTACTTC. Amino acids: CASNLSPLASIQYF.

A few counts support this clone. The genes are TRBV2 and TRBJ1-1; D perhaps matches TRBD1 (5 bases). The ends were cut back, 0 bases at V and 0 bases at J, with 14 bases in the middle. This CDR3 spans 17 amino acids. Germline V lookup: CDR1 SNHLY, CDR2 FYNNEI. Written as DNA, the CDR3 is TGTGCCAGCAGTGAAGCAGGGCAGGGCATCATGAACACTGAAGCTTTCTTT. It specifies CASSEAGQGIMNTEAFF.

The chain employs TRBV30 and TRBJ1-6; no clear D. V lost 5 bases and J 7 bases, leaving 12 bases between the germline ends. CDR1 is GTSNPN, CDR2 SVGIG, per germline (reference sequence). This CDR3 has 13 residues. CDR3: CAWSSSFNSPLHF. CDR3 nucleotides: TGTGCCTGGTCGAGTAGCTTCAATTCACCCCTCCACTTT.

The chain joins TRBV30 to TRBJ1-2; TRBD1 agrees at 7 bases. Germline CDR1 GTSNPN, CDR2 SVGIG (reference sequence). There are 13 residues in the CDR3. Unmatched junction bases numbered 8, after V lost 5 bases and J lost 5 bases. The CDR3 protein is CAWGGQPLYGYTF. For the CDR3, the DNA is TGTGCCTGGGGGGGACAGCCACTTTATGGCTACACCTTC.

This clone was recorded a few times. The rearrangement uses TRBV5-1 and TRBJ1-1, with 8 nucleotides matching TRBD1. Trimming at V came to 6 bases and at J to 1 base, leaving 8 bases not matched to a gene. In germline, CDR1 is SGHRS, CDR2 YFSETQ. This CDR3 has 15 residues. The CDR3 DNA sequence: TGCGCCAGCACCTTAGCCGGGACAGGGAACACTGAAGCTTTCTTT. Translation gives CASTLAGTGNTEAFF.

The V call is TRBV10-1, the J call TRBJ2-7; D remains ambiguous. With 6 bases removed from V and 3 bases from J, the gap between germline ends came to 9 bases. The length of the CDR3 is 12 residues. Germline CDR1 and CDR2: WNHNN and SYGVQD (reference sequence). This CDR3 is CASRTFIYEQYF. Here the CDR3 DNA reads TGCGCCAGCAGGACATTTATCTACGAGCAGTACTTC.

The J gene is TRBJ2-3, the V gene TRBV6-1, with no clear D. CDR1 is MNHNS, CDR2 SASEGT, per germline. The CDR3 has 15 amino acids. V shed 2 bases and J shed 0 bases, with 9 bases lying between them. CDR3 nucleotide sequence: TGTGCCAGCAGTGAAAGGAGTGGGAGCACAGATACGCAGTATTTT. Translation: CASSERSGSTDTQYF.

V and J are TRBV10-2 and TRBJ1-5; D is unresolved. Trimming removed 6 bases at V and 0 bases at J, with 6 bases between. This CDR3 is 13 amino acids long. From germline, CDR1 is WSHSY and CDR2 SAAADI. The CDR3 is CASRDSSNQPQHF. In DNA form, the CDR3 reads TGCGCCAGCAGGGACTCTAGCAATCAGCCCCAGCATTTT.

In nucleotides, the CDR3 is TGTGCCAGCAGCACAGGGCCCTATGGCTACACCTTC. Translating gives CASSTGPYGYTF. This rearrangement joins TRBV28 to TRBJ1-2; the D gene is possibly TRBD1 (6 bases). CDR1 is MDHEN and CDR2 is SYDVKM in the germline V gene. The V end was cut by 6 bases, the J end by 4 bases, with 9 bases between. The CDR3 is made up of 12 amino acids.

The chain carries TRBV18 and TRBJ1-4; D remains ambiguous. The germline V gene encodes CDR1 KGHSH and CDR2 LQKENI. The CDR3 runs to 15 residues. V lost 5 bases and J 7 bases, leaving 17 bases between the germline ends. CDR3 nucleotides: TGTGCCAGCTCAACTAAATTTCAACCGACTGAAAAACTGTTTTTT. It yields the protein CASSTKFQPTEKLFF.

The chain couples TRBV6-2 or TRBV6-3 to TRBJ2-3; TRBD1 agrees at 9 bases. V lost 6 bases and J lost 2; bases outside the gene matches: 9. The CDR3 length is 16 residues. Germline lookup yields CDR1 MNHEY and CDR2 SVGEGT. In DNA form, the CDR3 reads TGTGCCAGCAGCCTACAGGGGGCTGAGAACACAGATACGCAGTATTTT. This translates into CASSLQGAENTDTQYF.

V and J are TRBV7-6 and TRBJ1-2; tentative D call: TRBD1 (6 bases). The CDR3 sequence is 15 residues long. Germline V lookup: CDR1 SGHVS, CDR2 FNYEAQ. With 5 bases removed from V and 2 bases from J, the gap between germline ends came to 15 bases. CDR3 DNA: TGTGCCAGCAGCCCATCCGACAGGACGAACTATGGCTACACCTTC. This gives the protein CASSPSDRTNYGYTF.

The chain uses TRBV7-2 and TRBJ1-2; D ambiguous. This CDR3 spans 11 amino acids. Germline V gives CDR1 SGHTA, CDR2 FQGNSA. V was clipped by 9 bases and J by 0 bases, with 5 bases between them. For the CDR3, the DNA is TGTGCCAGTACAGCTAACTATGGCTACACCTTC. It translates to CASTANYGYTF.

V and J are TRBV3-1 (or the pseudogene TRBV3-2) and TRBJ1-2; D possibly corresponds to TRBD1 (6 bases). CDR3 length: 15 residues. The germline V gene encodes CDR1 LGHDT and CDR2 YNNKEL (reference sequence). V was pared by 3 bases and J by 3 bases, with 14 bases between. The CDR3 region is CASSQFGGADYGYTF. The CDR3 DNA reads TGTGCCAGCAGCCAGTTTGGGGGGGCTGACTATGGCTACACCTTC.

This chain uses TRBV5-1 with TRBJ1-1; a possible D gene is TRBD1 (6 bases). Germline V CDR1 and CDR2: SGHRS, YFSETQ. Between the trimmed V and J ends, which lost 3 bases and 0 bases, there was a span of 9 bases. The CDR3 consists of 14 residues. For the CDR3, the DNA is TGCGCCAGCAGCTCCAGGGGAATGAACACTGAAGCTTTCTTT. Its translation is CASSSRGMNTEAFF.

This chain connects TRBV4-1 to TRBJ1-3, with no clear D. The germline V gene encodes CDR1 MGHRA and CDR2 YSYEKL. The length of the CDR3 is 20 residues. V lost 8 bases and J 0 bases, leaving 29 bases between the germline ends. The CDR3, as DNA: TGCGCCAGCCACCACCCGCCGAGACAAGGATCAAGCTACTCTGGAAACACCATATATTTT. Protein product: CASHHPPRQGSSYSGNTIYF.

V gene TRBV28 combines with J gene TRBJ1-6; D possibly corresponds to TRBD1 (6 bases). CDR1 and CDR2 (germline): MDHEN, SYDVKM. CDR3 length: 13 amino acids. Trimming left V 8 bases short and J 9 bases short, with 14 bases between. The CDR3 spells CASGGRGGSPLHF. In DNA form, the CDR3 reads TGTGCCAGCGGTGGCAGGGGTGGTTCACCCCTCCACTTT. The complete variable domain, with remaining parts taken from reference TRBV28 and TRBJ1-6, reads DVKVTQSSRYLVKRTGEKVFLECVQDMDHENMFWYRQDPGLGLRLIYFSYDVKMKEKGDIPEGYSVSREKKERFSLILESASTNQTSMYLCASGGRGGSPLHFGNGTRLTVT.

The V gene is TRBV5-1, the J gene TRBJ1-3, with no clear D. The germline CDR1 and CDR2 sequences are SGHRS and YFSETQ. The CDR3 is 17 residues long. Trimming removed 4 bases at V and 0 bases at J, with 17 bases between. The CDR3 spells CASSRRKDTSSGNTIYF. CDR3 bases: TGCGCCAGCAGCCGCCGCAAAGACACGAGCTCTGGAAACACCATATATTTT.